This T cell receptor (beta chain) was found in a study of Tregs in tolerant kidney transplant recipients. Study results and limitations: The most relevant donor-specific Treg TCRbeta repertoire apparently came from expansion with activated donor B cells.

After removal of 5 bases from V and 2 bases from J, the junction contained 6 bases not matched to a gene. Germline CDR1 reads PRHDT; CDR2 reads FYEKMQ (reference sequence). The length of the CDR3 is 16 residues. As regards this clone: The antigen is unknown.

Method: immunoSEQ multiplex PCR; TCRdb's copy keeps in-frame clones and lacks some. Found here are more than 25,000 clones, 82% of them singletons; the top ten hold 2% to 2.5%. The sequenced sample consisted of Tregs from blood cultured with allogeneic cells. The TCR originated in a human donor in good health. The V and J genes are TRBV13 and TRBJ2-2; TRBD2 agrees at 9 bases. The CDR3 spells CASSPRLAANTGELFF. Written as DNA, the CDR3 is TGTGCCAGCAGCCCTAGACTAGCGGCAAACACCGGGGAGCTGTTTTTT.